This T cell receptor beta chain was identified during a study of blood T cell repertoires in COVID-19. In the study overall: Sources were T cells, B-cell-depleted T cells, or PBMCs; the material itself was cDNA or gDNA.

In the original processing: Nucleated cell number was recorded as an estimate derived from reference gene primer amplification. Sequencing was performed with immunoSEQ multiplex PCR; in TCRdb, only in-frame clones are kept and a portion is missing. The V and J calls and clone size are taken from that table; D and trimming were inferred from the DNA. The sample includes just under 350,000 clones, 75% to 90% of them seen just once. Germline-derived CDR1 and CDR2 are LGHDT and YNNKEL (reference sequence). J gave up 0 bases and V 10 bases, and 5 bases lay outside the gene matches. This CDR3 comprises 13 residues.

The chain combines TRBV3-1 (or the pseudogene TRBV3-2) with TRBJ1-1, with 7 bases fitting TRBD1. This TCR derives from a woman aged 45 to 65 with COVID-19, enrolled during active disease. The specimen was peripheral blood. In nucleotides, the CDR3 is TGTGCCACACAGGGGCGGGTGAACACTGAAGCTTTCTTT. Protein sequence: CATQGRVNTEAFF.